What follows are 14 T cell receptor beta chains derived from one specimen sequenced in a study of shared clonotypes between healthy human individuals. The assay was immunoSEQ multiplex PCR, and TCRdb's table has in-frame clones only and misses some. The table has under 1,900,000 clones, about 98.5% seen once; the top ten hold under 0.45%. Sequencing was carried out using naive CD4+ T cells sorted from blood. Described subset: CD45RA+ positively selected. Source of these receptors: a man aged 30 to 39 in good health.

The chain links TRBV5-1 to TRBJ2-5; 7 bases are shared with TRBD2. This CDR3 is built from 15 residues. Trimming removed 5 bases from V and 3 bases from J; junction bases left unmatched: 10. Germline V gene sequence: CDR1 SGHRS, CDR2 YFSETQ. CDR3 in amino acids: CASRPLGRGEETQYF. CDR3 DNA: TGCGCCAGCAGACCTTTGGGGAGGGGTGAAGAGACCCAGTACTTC. The full variable domain, its missing parts supplied by reference TRBV5-1 and TRBJ2-5, is KAGVTQTPRYLIKTRGQQVTLSCSPISGHRSVSWYQQTPGQGLQFLFEYFSETQRNKGNFPGRFSGRQFSNSRSEMNVSTLELGDSALYLCASRPLGRGEETQYFGPGTRLLVL.

This clone was detected only once. The chain couples TRBV7-4 to TRBJ2-1; no reliable D call. Germline V gene data show CDR1 as SGHVT and CDR2 as SQSDAQ. The CDR3 runs 11 residues. With 3 bases removed from V and 11 bases from J, the gap between germline ends came to 8 bases. CDR3 protein: CASSFRSQQFF. The CDR3 DNA is TGTGCCAGCAGCTTCCGATCCCAGCAGTTCTTC.

The V call is TRBV28, the J call TRBJ2-4; possible D gene TRBD1, 5 bases. Trimming stripped 7 bases from V and 3 bases from J, with 13 bases between. The CDR3 runs 14 residues. CDR1 is MDHEN and CDR2 is SYDVKM in the germline V gene. The CDR3: CASNPTGYKNIQYF. CDR3 nucleotide sequence: TGTGCCAGCAACCCTACAGGTTACAAAAACATTCAGTACTTC. Based on the CDR3 plus reference TRBV28 and TRBJ2-4, the full variable domain is DVKVTQSSRYLVKRTGEKVFLECVQDMDHENMFWYRQDPGLGLRLIYFSYDVKMKEKGDIPEGYSVSREKKERFSLILESASTNQTSMYLCASNPTGYKNIQYFGAGTRLSVL.

This clone was observed once. J is TRBJ1-3 and V is TRBV7-8, with D tentatively TRBD1 (5 bases). The CDR3 spans 14 residues. Germline V gene data show CDR1 as SGHVS and CDR2 as FQNEAQ. The V gene lost 2 bases and the J gene lost 8 bases, with 13 bases spanning the gap. The CDR3 reads CASSLRGDEDTIYF. The CDR3 nucleotides read TGTGCCAGCAGCTTAAGAGGGGATGAGGACACCATATATTTT.

The chain carries TRBV7-9 and TRBJ2-5, with 7 bases lining up with TRBD2. The V and J ends lost 0 bases and 5 bases, in that order; junction bases with no gene match: 12. CDR3 length: 17 amino acids. Germline CDR1 and CDR2: SEHNR and FQNEAQ (reference sequence). CDR3 protein: CASSLAQTGTISETQYF. DNA for the CDR3: TGTGCCAGCAGCTTAGCGCAAACCGGGACTATATCGGAGACCCAGTACTTC.

This CDR3 is CASSPFRTGGETKLFF. In nucleotides, the CDR3 is TGTGCCAGCTCACCGTTCCGGACAGGGGGCGAGACAAAACTGTTTTTT. The rearrangement joins TRBV18 to TRBJ1-4; 11 positions agree with TRBD1. The germline V gene has CDR1 KGHSH and CDR2 LQKENI. Trimming at V came to 3 bases and at J to 10 bases, leaving 10 bases not matched to a gene. CDR3 length: 16 residues.

This sequence joins TRBV6-5 and TRBJ2-1, with D perhaps given as TRBD1 or TRBD2 (5 bases each). Trimming shortened V by 6 bases and J by 10 bases, and 13 bases separated the two germline ends. The CDR3 spans 12 residues. The germline V gene encodes CDR1 MNHEY and CDR2 SVGAGI. This CDR3 is CASRTGLMEQFF. Here the CDR3 DNA reads TGTGCCAGCAGAACGGGGCTTATGGAGCAGTTCTTC.

This clone was seen once. This chain joins TRBV4-1 and TRBJ2-5; a possible D gene is TRBD2 (6 bases). The CDR3 spans 15 residues. Germline assignment: CDR1 MGHRA and CDR2 YSYEKL. V was clipped by 1 base and J by 5 bases, with 14 bases between them. The CDR3: CASSQVGRDGETQYF. DNA of the CDR3: TGCGCCAGCAGCCAAGTGGGGCGGGATGGTGAGACCCAGTACTTC.

The V call is TRBV5-1, the J call TRBJ1-4; D perhaps matches TRBD1 (5 bases). V lost 1 base, J lost 0 bases, and 10 bases lay in between. The CDR3 sequence is 16 residues long. The germline V gene encodes CDR1 SGHRS and CDR2 YFSETQ. CDR3 DNA: TGCGCCAGCAGCTTGCATACGGGGGCAACTAATGAAAAACTGTTTTTT. Protein: CASSLHTGATNEKLFF.

The chain links TRBV7-8 to TRBJ2-7; TRBD1 matches at 9 bases. The CDR3 spans 16 residues. Trimming cost V 1 base and J 2 bases; bases outside gene matches: 6. Germline lookup yields CDR1 SGHVS and CDR2 FQNEAQ. Here the CDR3 reads CASSLDRGPWTYEQYF. CDR3 in DNA: TGTGCCAGCAGCTTAGACAGGGGGCCATGGACCTACGAGCAGTACTTC.

A word on this clone: Other DNA sequences in this specimen translate into the identical CDR3. The chain couples TRBV28 to TRBJ2-7; D might be TRBD1 (5 bases). This CDR3 region has 11 residues. V was pared by 8 bases and J by 2 bases, with 7 bases between. Germline lookup yields CDR1 MDHEN and CDR2 SYDVKM. This CDR3 reads CASQGPYEQYF. In DNA, the CDR3 is TGTGCCAGCCAGGGCCCCTACGAGCAGTACTTC.

The chain joins TRBV19 to TRBJ1-2, with TRBD1 matching over 8 bases. Trimming removed 6 bases from V and 3 bases from J; junction bases left unmatched: 6. CDR3 length: 14 residues. Germline loops: CDR1 LNHDA, CDR2 SQIVND (reference sequence). CDR3 nucleotides: TGTGCCAGTAGACAGGGGGGACGGGACTATGGCTACACCTTC. Translation: CASRQGGRDYGYTF.

The chain carries TRBV5-1 and TRBJ2-1; 7 positions match TRBD1. Germline V gene data show CDR1 as SGHRS and CDR2 as YFSETQ. The CDR3 spans 15 residues. The trim removed 4 bases at V and 5 bases at J, leaving 9 bases unmatched. CDR3 coding DNA: TGCGCCAGCAGCGCCCGGACAGGAGCCAACAATGAGCAGTTCTTC. Translation gives CASSARTGANNEQFF. Looking up the rest from reference TRBV5-1 and TRBJ2-1 gives the full variable domain: KAGVTQTPRYLIKTRGQQVTLSCSPISGHRSVSWYQQTPGQGLQFLFEYFSETQRNKGNFPGRFSGRQFSNSRSEMNVSTLELGDSALYLCASSARTGANNEQFFGPGTRLTVL.

The J gene is TRBJ2-1, the V gene TRBV9; D is unclear. The ends were cut back, 0 bases at V and 12 bases at J, with 19 bases in the middle. The CDR3 covers 15 residues. The germline V gene encodes CDR1 SGDLS and CDR2 YYNGEE. The DNA for the CDR3 is TGTGCCAGCAGCGTAGGACCATCTTACCAATTGGGGCAGTTCTTC. As protein: CASSVGPSYQLGQFF.